The rows below give T cell receptor beta chains drawn from one sample of a study of T cells after yellow fever vaccination. TCRdb re-called the 5' RACE reads through MiXCR, storing one row per CDR3 protein. The repertoire holds about 350,000 distinct CDR3 sequences, with 4.1% as singletons. The source was PBMCs, collected 5 days after the yellow fever booster vaccination. These receptors all stem from a man between 18 and 35 years old who received the YFV17D yellow fever vaccine. Both conserved end residues are part of each CDR3. Size is stated for part of the rows, as once, few or many counts, or as a class when the clone is expanded.

v_gene	j_gene	abundance	CDR3aa
TRBV7-9	TRBJ2-2	.	CASSLVLSRGELFF
TRBV27	TRBJ1-1	.	CASSSSRGGGVTEAFF
TRBV2	TRBJ1-2	.	CASSEGTGRGYTF
TRBV2	TRBJ2-1	few	CASFGPSSYNEQFF
TRBV10-3	TRBJ1-1	.	CAISESRNTEAFF
TRBV3-1	TRBJ1-1	few	CASSPENRGRAFF
TRBV5-5	TRBJ1-5	.	CASSSENQPQHF
TRBV7-9	TRBJ2-1	few	CASSLYHTLPYNEQFF
TRBV29-1	TRBJ1-1	.	CSVAGQGNTEAFF
TRBV19	TRBJ2-2	.	CASSRTGGATGELFF
TRBV10-3	TRBJ1-1	many	CAIRNPTGTYAFF
TRBV9	TRBJ1-2	.	CASSVATPGGNYGYTF
TRBV5-4	TRBJ2-7	.	CASSYGVLPGEQYF
TRBV13	TRBJ1-2	few	CASSLGPTYGYTF
TRBV6-2/TRBV6-3	TRBJ2-1	few	CAISQGYSYNEQFF